This paragraph reports one T cell receptor (beta chain). TRB rearrangements were amplified by touch-down multiplex PCR with mixed TRB-A/B primers. TCRdb reprocessed the multiplex PCR reads; each CDR3 protein has one entry and no DNA is given. The listing contains just over 6,000 distinct CDR3 sequences. The data are from a study of T cell clusters in autoimmune cytopenias. CDR3 length: 15 residues. Germline V gene lookup returns CDR1 DFQATT and CDR2 SNEGSKA (reference sequence). Each sample's input was about 250 ng genomic DNA, some 34,000 genome equivalents. These data are also associated with another study on T cell repertoires in aging, cancer and after chemotherapy. That publication notes: Over several months to years, re-sampled healthy donor repertoires clearly shared clones. Compared with age-matched healthy donors, untreated hematological or solid cancer patients showed higher blood TCR clonality.

V usage is TRBV20-1 and J usage is TRBJ1-6. The clonotype was recovered from a human donor in good health. Sequencing used peripheral blood. The CDR3 here is CSASFSTEYNSPLHF.